These 20 T cell receptor beta chains were sequenced from one sample in a study of blood T cells in healthy people across ages. With a J-beta primer mix and a sample-barcoded 5' primer, a second PCR ran about 7 to 11 cycles. One entry per CDR3 protein, called by TCRdb with MiXCR from the 5' RACE reads. The repertoire includes hundreds of thousands of distinct CDR3 sequences, roughly 48% of them detected once, and approximately 25% sits in the top ten. The specimen sequenced was blood. The receptors were sampled from an elderly man in good health.

This clonotype came up a few times. The chain couples TRBV6-6 to TRBJ2-3, with 8 bases fitting TRBD2. The CDR3 is 16 amino acids. Trimming removed 6 bases from V and 1 base from J; junction bases left unmatched: 9. Germline V gene sequence: CDR1 MNHNY, CDR2 SVGAGI (reference sequence). The CDR3 DNA sequence: TGTGCCAGCAGGACCTCGGGAGGGTCCGGCACAGATACGCAGTATTTT. Protein: CASRTSGGSGTDTQYF.

In its sample, this clonotype was seen a few times. The chain joins TRBV5-5 to TRBJ2-5; 11 nucleotides line up with TRBD1. The J call may be incorrect, as the DNA end agrees better with TRBJ2-7. The germline gives CDR1 SGHKS, CDR2 YYEKEE (reference sequence). The CDR3 is 14 amino acids. CDR3 DNA sequence: TGTGCCAGCCGGACCGGGACAGGGGGTCACGAGCAGTACTTC. As protein: CASRTGTGGHEQYF.

The chain carries TRBV11-2 and TRBJ2-6, with no clear D. CDR1 SGHAT and CDR2 FQNNGV come from the germline V gene. Trimming shortened V by 5 bases and J by 3 bases, and 11 bases separated the two germline ends. This CDR3 is built from 15 residues. CDR3 sequence reads: CASSQLTGGANVLTF. The CDR3 nucleotides are TGTGCCAGCAGCCAATTGACTGGTGGGGCCAACGTCCTGACTTTC.

This clonotype was recorded many times. V is TRBV7-9 and J is TRBJ2-1; the match to TRBD2 covers 9 bases. V lost 3 bases to trimming and J lost 5 bases; unmatched junction nucleotides: 11. Germline V gene lookup returns CDR1 SEHNR and CDR2 FQNEAQ (reference sequence). The CDR3 spans 17 residues. CDR3 loop: CASSLKNGGTSHNEQFF. In DNA, the CDR3 is TGTGCCAGCAGCTTGAAGAACGGAGGGACTAGCCACAATGAGCAGTTCTTC. The variable domain in full, completed from reference TRBV7-9 and TRBJ2-1, reads DTGVSQNPRHKITKRGQNVTFRCDPISEHNRLYWYRQTLGQGPEFLTYFQNEAQLEKSRLLSDRFSAERPKGSFSTLEIQRTEQGDSAMYLCASSLKNGGTSHNEQFFGPGTRLTVL.

The chain joins TRBV14 to TRBJ2-3; the match to TRBD2 covers 15 bases. J gave up 8 bases and V 5 bases, and 5 bases lay outside the gene matches. Germline V gene lookup returns CDR1 SGHDN and CDR2 FVKESK. CDR3 length: 15 residues. DNA of the CDR3: TGTGCCAGCAGCGGACTAGCGGGGGGGCCGCGTACGCAGTATTTT. Protein product: CASSGLAGGPRTQYF.

The chain uses TRBV12-3 or TRBV12-4 and TRBJ1-6; 8 positions match TRBD1. The junction had 7 bases not matched to a gene; V was cut back by 5 bases and J by 7 bases. The CDR3 is 15 residues long. CDR3 sequence reads: CASSKDRARNSPLHF. DNA for the CDR3: TGTGCCAGCAGTAAGGACAGGGCGCGCAATTCACCCCTCCACTTT.

This clonotype was observed a handful of times. The rearrangement links TRBV4-1 to TRBJ1-2; D is possibly TRBD1 (6 bases). This CDR3 spans 16 amino acids. In germline, CDR1 is MGHRA, CDR2 YSYEKL. The V end was cut by 4 bases, the J end by 0 bases, with 15 bases between. The CDR3, as DNA: TGCGCCAGCAGCCCGACCGGGACAACCGCTAACTATGGCTACACCTTC. It translates to CASSPTGTTANYGYTF.

V and J are TRBV7-2 and TRBJ2-4; D could derive from TRBD1 or TRBD2 (5 bases each). CDR1 and CDR2 from the germline V gene are SGHTA and FQGNSA. The CDR3 totals 18 residues. V lost 5 bases and J lost 0, with 20 bases in between. Here the CDR3 reads CASSPIPPGALAKNIQYF. DNA of the CDR3: TGTGCCAGCAGCCCCATCCCCCCCGGGGCTCTAGCCAAAAACATTCAGTACTTC.

This clonotype was counted only a few times. The gene calls are TRBV4-2 and TRBJ2-5; 7 bases are shared with TRBD2. The CDR3 extends over 16 amino acids. Germline V gene sequence: CDR1 LGHNA, CDR2 YNFKEQ. The V and J ends lost 1 base and 0 bases, in that order; junction bases with no gene match: 5. The CDR3 region has the DNA TGTGCCAGCAGCCAAGCCGGGGGGAGGGACCAAGAGACCCAGTACTTC. This sequence encodes CASSQAGGRDQETQYF.

This clonotype occurred a few times. The rearrangement joins TRBV29-1 to TRBJ2-3; D is perhaps TRBD1 (5 bases). Trimming took 5 bases from V and 5 from J, leaving 17 bases between them. Germline lookup yields CDR1 SQVTM and CDR2 ANQGSEA. The CDR3 covers 14 residues. In DNA form, the CDR3 reads TGCAGCGTTCCACAGGAACCTGCCAGAGATACGCAGTATTTT. Its translation is CSVPQEPARDTQYF.

This sequence joins TRBV4-3 and TRBJ2-3, with D possibly matching TRBD1 (6 bases). The CDR3 length is 17 residues. Germline lookup yields CDR1 LGHNA and CDR2 YSLEER. V shed 3 bases and J shed 3 bases, with 19 bases lying between them. The CDR3 nucleotides are TGCGCCAGCAGCCAGGGGTCAGGGGTCCCACTTACAGATACGCAGTATTTT. Its protein product is CASSQGSGVPLTDTQYF.

The table lists this clonotype with a few counts. V gene TRBV2 combines with J gene TRBJ1-2; D gene unclear. The CDR3 is 13 residues long. The germline V gene encodes CDR1 SNHLY and CDR2 FYNNEI. V was trimmed by 4 bases and J by 1 base, leaving 7 bases between them. CDR3 sequence reads: CASSAQNNYGYTF. CDR3 DNA: TGTGCCAGCAGTGCACAGAATAACTATGGCTACACCTTC.

The chain carries TRBV29-1 and TRBJ2-7; the match to TRBD1 covers 8 bases. The CDR3 runs 18 residues. J was trimmed by 7 bases and V by 4 bases; bases with no gene match: 24. Germline values: CDR1 SQVTM, CDR2 ANQGSEA. DNA of the CDR3: TGCAGCGTTGCAAGGGACAGGACGAAGTCCCAAATAAGGAATGAGCAGTACTTC. Amino acids: CSVARDRTKSQIRNEQYF.

About this clonotype: One junction end does not reproduce the germline sequence, and a read error may be involved. The V gene is TRBV5-6, the J gene TRBJ2-1; 10 bases are shared with TRBD2. The CDR3 consists of 15 residues. Germline-derived CDR1 and CDR2 are SGHDT and YYEEEE. The CDR3 loop is CVSSEWGLALNEQFF. The CDR3 DNA follows: TGTGTCAGCAGCGAATGGGGACTAGCGCTCAATGAGCAGTTCTTC.

J is TRBJ2-5 and V is TRBV27, with TRBD2 as a possible D gene (5 bases). Germline assignment: CDR1 MNHEY and CDR2 SMNVEV (reference sequence). Trimming pared 11 bases from V and 7 bases from J, leaving 14 bases between. CDR3 length: 11 amino acids. The CDR3 DNA reads TGTGCCGGCTCCCGAGAGGGGACCCAGTACTTC. Translating it yields CAGSREGTQYF.

The chain links TRBV5-1 to TRBJ2-3; D gene ambiguous. The CDR3 has 16 amino acids. CDR1 SGHRS and CDR2 YFSETQ come from the germline V gene. Between the trimmed V and J ends, which lost 0 bases and 4 bases, there was a span of 15 bases. CDR3 region: CASSLGASQFSDTQYF. DNA for the CDR3: TGCGCCAGCAGCTTGGGGGCTTCACAATTTTCAGATACGCAGTATTTT.

This clonotype is medium-sized (0.01 to 0.1%) in the sample. This chain links TRBV6-5 with TRBJ2-3; D is uncertain. Between the trimmed V and J ends, which lost 0 bases and 0 bases, there was a span of 10 bases. CDR1 MNHEY and CDR2 SVGAGI come from the germline V gene. The CDR3 is made up of 16 amino acids. The CDR3 protein is CASSYSVSPSTDTQYF. The CDR3, as DNA: TGTGCCAGCAGTTACTCTGTGTCACCGAGCACAGATACGCAGTATTTT.

The chain has TRBV5-1 and TRBJ2-5; 8 positions match TRBD1. The CDR3 consists of 14 residues. Per germline, CDR1 SGHRS and CDR2 YFSETQ. Trimming at V came to 4 bases and at J to 5 bases, leaving 7 bases not matched to a gene. CDR3 DNA sequence: TGCGCCAGCAGCCAGTCCAGGGGGCGGGAGACCCAGTACTTC. Protein sequence: CASSQSRGRETQYF.

This chain's CDR3 is CATCAGTSGINEQFF. CDR3 nucleotides: TGTGCCACCTGTGCCGGGACTAGCGGGATCAATGAGCAGTTCTTC. The J gene is TRBJ2-1, the V gene TRBV24-1; the match to TRBD2 covers 13 bases. CDR1 and CDR2 (germline): KGHDR, SFDVKD. This CDR3 is 15 amino acids long. V shed 9 bases, J shed 6 bases, and the junction held 7 bases outside the gene matches.

This clonotype was counted between two and nine times. The chain links TRBV5-1 to TRBJ2-3; the D gene is possibly TRBD2 (6 bases). The ends were cut back, 0 bases at V and 0 bases at J, with 11 bases in the middle. CDR1 is SGHRS and CDR2 is YFSETQ in the germline V gene. The CDR3 runs to 16 residues. The CDR3 loop is CASSLDAGSSTDTQYF. The CDR3 nucleotides read TGCGCCAGCAGCTTGGATGCGGGGTCTAGCACAGATACGCAGTATTTT.